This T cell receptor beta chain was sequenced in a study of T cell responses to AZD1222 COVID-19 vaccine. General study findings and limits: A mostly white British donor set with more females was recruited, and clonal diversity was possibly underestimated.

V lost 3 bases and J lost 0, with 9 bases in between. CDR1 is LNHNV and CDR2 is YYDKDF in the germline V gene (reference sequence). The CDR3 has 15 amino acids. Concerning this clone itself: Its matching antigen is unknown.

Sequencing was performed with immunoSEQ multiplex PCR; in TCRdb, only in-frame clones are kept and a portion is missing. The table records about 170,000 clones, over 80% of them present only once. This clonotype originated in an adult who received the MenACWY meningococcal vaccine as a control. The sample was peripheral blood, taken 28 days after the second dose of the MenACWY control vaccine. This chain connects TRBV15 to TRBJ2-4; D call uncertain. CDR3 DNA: TGTGCCACCAGCAGTGACCTACTAGCCAAAAACATTCAGTACTTC. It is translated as CATSSDLLAKNIQYF.